This T cell receptor (beta chain) was profiled in a study of blood T cell repertoires in COVID-19. As for the study in general: PBMCs, B-cell-depleted T cells, or T cells were the source of the cDNA or gDNA that made up the material.

Using immunoSEQ multiplex PCR, the repertoire was profiled, and TCRdb retains in-frame clones only, with some absent. The profile shows some 130,000 clones, roughly 80% of them singletons. V was pared by 6 bases and J by 7 bases, with 6 bases of the junction left unmatched. The CDR3 is 14 residues long. In germline, CDR1 is ENHRY, CDR2 SYGVKD. The clonotype comes from a young man who had recovered from COVID-19. This rearrangement joins TRBV10-3 to TRBJ2-3; 11 nucleotides match TRBD1. The sample was PBMCs or T cells enriched from blood (not recorded which). This CDR3 is CAIRGQGEGNTQYF. The CDR3 DNA is TGTGCCATCAGGGGACAGGGGGAAGGAAATACGCAGTATTTT.